Described below is a single T cell receptor (beta chain) sequence and its context. Measured with immunoSEQ multiplex PCR; TCRdb has only the in-frame clones, and not every one. The sample has around 230,000 clones, around 89% seen once; the top ten hold 2.5%. This record comes from a study of blood T cell repertoires in COVID-19. Germline loops: CDR1 LGHDT, CDR2 YNNKEL (reference sequence). This CDR3 is built from 19 residues. J gave up 4 bases and V 0 bases, and 16 bases lay outside the gene matches. Sample: PBMCs or T cells enriched from blood (not recorded which). The V gene is TRBV3-1 (or the pseudogene TRBV3-2), the J gene TRBJ1-2; TRBD1 agrees at 8 bases. This TCR was recovered from a woman aged 40 to 50 with acute COVID-19. The CDR3 sequence: CASSQERDRNSRRRYGYTF. In DNA form, the CDR3 reads TGTGCCAGCAGCCAAGAACGGGACAGGAATAGTCGACGGCGCTATGGCTACACCTTC.